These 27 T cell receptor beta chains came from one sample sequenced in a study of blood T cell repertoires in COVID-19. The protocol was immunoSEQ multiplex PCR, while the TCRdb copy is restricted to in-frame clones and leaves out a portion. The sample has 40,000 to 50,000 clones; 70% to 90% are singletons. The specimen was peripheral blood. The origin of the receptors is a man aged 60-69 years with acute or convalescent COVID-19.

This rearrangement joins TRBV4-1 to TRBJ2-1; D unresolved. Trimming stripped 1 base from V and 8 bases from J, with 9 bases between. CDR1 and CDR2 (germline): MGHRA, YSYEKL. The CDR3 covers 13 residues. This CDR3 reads CASSQVQADEQFF. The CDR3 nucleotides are TGCGCCAGCAGCCAAGTCCAAGCTGATGAGCAGTTCTTC.

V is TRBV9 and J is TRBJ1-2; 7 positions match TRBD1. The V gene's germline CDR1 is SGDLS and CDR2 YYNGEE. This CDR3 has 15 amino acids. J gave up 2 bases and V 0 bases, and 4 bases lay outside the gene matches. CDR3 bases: TGTGCCAGCAGCGTAGAAGGGGGCCGGAACTATGGCTACACCTTC. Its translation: CASSVEGGRNYGYTF.

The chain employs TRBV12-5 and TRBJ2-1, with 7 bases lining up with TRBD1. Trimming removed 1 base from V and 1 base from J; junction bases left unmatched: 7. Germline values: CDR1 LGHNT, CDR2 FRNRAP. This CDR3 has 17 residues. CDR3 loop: CASGLAQGVRSYNEQFF. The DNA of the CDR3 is TGTGCTAGTGGTTTGGCCCAGGGGGTTCGGTCCTACAATGAGCAGTTCTTC.

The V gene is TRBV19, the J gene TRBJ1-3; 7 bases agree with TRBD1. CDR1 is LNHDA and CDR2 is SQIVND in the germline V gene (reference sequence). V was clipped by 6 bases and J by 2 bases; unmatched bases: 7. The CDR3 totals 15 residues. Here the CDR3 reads CASSVQGMTGNTIYF. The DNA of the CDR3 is TGTGCCAGTAGCGTACAGGGGATGACTGGAAACACCATATATTTT. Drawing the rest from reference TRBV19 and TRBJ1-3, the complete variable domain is DGGITQSPKYLFRKEGQNVTLSCEQNLNHDAMYWYRQDPGQGLRLIYYSQIVNDFQKGDIAEGYSVSREKKESFPLTVTSAQKNPTAFYLCASSVQGMTGNTIYFGEGSWLTVV.

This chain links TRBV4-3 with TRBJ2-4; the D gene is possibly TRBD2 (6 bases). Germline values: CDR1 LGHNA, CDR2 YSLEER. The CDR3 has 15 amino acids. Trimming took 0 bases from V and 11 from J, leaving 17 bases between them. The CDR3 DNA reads TGCGCCAGCAGCCAAGAGACGAGTGGGACGGGGGTTCAGTACTTC. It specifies CASSQETSGTGVQYF.

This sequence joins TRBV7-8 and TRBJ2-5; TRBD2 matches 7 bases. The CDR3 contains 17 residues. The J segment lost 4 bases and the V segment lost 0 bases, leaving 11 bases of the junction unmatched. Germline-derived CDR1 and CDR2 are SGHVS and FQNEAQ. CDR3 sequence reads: CASSLARLRGGPETQYF. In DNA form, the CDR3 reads TGTGCCAGCAGCTTAGCTCGGTTGCGGGGAGGGCCAGAGACCCAGTACTTC.

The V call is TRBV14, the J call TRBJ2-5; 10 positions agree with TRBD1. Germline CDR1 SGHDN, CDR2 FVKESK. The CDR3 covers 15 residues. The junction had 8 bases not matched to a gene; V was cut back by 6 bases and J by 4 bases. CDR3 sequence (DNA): TGTGCCAGCAGTACAAGACAGGGGGCCGGAGAGACCCAGTACTTC. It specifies CASSTRQGAGETQYF.

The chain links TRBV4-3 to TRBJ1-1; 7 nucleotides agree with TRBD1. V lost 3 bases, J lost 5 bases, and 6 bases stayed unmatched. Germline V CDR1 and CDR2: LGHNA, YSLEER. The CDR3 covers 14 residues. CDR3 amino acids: CASSHEGAQTEAFF. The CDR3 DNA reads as TGCGCCAGCAGCCACGAGGGGGCGCAAACTGAAGCTTTCTTT.

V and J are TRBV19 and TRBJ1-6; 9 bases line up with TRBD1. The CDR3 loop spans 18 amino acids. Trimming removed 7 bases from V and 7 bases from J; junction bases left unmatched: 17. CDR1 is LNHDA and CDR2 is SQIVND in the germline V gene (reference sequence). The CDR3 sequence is CASTLGQGILPWNSPLHF. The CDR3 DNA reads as TGTGCCAGTACCCTGGGACAGGGTATTTTACCTTGGAATTCACCCCTCCACTTT.

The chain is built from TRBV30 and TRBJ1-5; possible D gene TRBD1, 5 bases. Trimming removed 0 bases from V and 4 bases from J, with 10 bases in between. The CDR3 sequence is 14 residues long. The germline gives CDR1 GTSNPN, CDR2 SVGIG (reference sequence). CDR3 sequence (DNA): TGTGCCTGGAGTGTACTGGAGGGGAATCAGCCCCAGCATTTT. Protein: CAWSVLEGNQPQHF. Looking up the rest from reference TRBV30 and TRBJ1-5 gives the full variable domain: SQTIHQWPATLVQPVGSPLSLECTVEGTSNPNLYWYRQAAGRGLQLLFYSVGIGQISSEVPQNLSASRPQDRQFILSSKKLLLSDSGFYLCAWSVLEGNQPQHFGDGTRLSIL.

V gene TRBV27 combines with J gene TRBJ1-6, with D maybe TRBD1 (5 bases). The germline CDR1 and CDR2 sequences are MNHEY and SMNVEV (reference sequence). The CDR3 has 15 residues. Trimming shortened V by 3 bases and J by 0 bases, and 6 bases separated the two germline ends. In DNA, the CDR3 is TGTGCCAGCAGTTTCACAGGCTCCTATAATTCACCCCTCCACTTT. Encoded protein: CASSFTGSYNSPLHF.

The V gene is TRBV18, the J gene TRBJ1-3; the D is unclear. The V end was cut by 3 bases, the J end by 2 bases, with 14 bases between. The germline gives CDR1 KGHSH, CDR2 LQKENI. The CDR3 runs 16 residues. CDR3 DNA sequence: TGTGCCAGCTCACCCAGTGGAGGGTACGCTGGAAACACCATATATTTT. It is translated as CASSPSGGYAGNTIYF. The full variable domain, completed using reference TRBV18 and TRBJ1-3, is NAGVMQNPRHLVRRRGQEARLRCSPMKGHSHVYWYRQLPEEGLKFMVYLQKENIIDESGMPKERFSAEFPKEGPSILRIQQVVRGDSAAYFCASSPSGGYAGNTIYFGEGSWLTVV.

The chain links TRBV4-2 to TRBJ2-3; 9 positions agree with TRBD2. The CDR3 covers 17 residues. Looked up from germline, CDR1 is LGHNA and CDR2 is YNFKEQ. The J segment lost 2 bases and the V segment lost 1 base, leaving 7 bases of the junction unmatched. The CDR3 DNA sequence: TGTGCCAGCAGCCAAGTTTTGGCTAGCGGGACCACAGATACGCAGTATTTT. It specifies CASSQVLASGTTDTQYF.

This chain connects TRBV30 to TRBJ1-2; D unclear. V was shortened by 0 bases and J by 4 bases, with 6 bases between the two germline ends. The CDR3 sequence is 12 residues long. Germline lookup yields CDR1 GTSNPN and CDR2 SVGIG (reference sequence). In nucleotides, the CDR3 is TGTGCCTGGAGTGTATATAGCTATGGCTACACCTTC. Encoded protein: CAWSVYSYGYTF.

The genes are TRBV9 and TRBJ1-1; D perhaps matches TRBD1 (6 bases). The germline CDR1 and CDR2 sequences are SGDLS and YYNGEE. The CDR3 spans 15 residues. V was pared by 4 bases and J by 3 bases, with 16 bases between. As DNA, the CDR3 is TGTGCCAGCAGCCCTCGGGACACGGTTTACACTGAAGCTTTCTTT. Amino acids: CASSPRDTVYTEAFF. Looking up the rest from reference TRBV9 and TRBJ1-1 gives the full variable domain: DSGVTQTPKHLITATGQRVTLRCSPRSGDLSVYWYQQSLDQGLQFLIQYYNGEERAKGNILERFSAQQFPDLHSELNLSSLELGDSALYFCASSPRDTVYTEAFFGQGTRLTVV.

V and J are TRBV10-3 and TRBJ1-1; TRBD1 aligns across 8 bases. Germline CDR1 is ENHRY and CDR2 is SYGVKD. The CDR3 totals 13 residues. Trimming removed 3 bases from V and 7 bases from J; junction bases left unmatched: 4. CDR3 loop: CAISETRGLEAFF. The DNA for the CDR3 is TGTGCCATCAGTGAAACCAGGGGGCTTGAAGCTTTCTTT.

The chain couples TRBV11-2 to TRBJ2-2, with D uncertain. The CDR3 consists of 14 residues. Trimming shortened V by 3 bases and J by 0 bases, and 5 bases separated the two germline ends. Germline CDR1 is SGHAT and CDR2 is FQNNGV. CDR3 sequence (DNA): TGTGCCAGCAGCTTGCCTACGAACACCGGGGAGCTGTTTTTT. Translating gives CASSLPTNTGELFF.

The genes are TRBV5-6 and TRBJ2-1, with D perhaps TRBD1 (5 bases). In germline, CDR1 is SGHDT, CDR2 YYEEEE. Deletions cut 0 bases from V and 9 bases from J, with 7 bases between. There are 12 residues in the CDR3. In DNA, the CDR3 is TGTGCCAGCAGCTTGGTAGGGGCTGAGCAGTTCTTC. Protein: CASSLVGAEQFF.

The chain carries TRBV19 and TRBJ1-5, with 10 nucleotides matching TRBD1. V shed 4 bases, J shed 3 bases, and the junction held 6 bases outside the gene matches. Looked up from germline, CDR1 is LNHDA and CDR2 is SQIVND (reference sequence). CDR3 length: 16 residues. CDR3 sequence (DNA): TGTGCCAGTAGTAATCGGGACAGGGGTTACAATCAGCCCCAGCATTTT. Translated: CASSNRDRGYNQPQHF.

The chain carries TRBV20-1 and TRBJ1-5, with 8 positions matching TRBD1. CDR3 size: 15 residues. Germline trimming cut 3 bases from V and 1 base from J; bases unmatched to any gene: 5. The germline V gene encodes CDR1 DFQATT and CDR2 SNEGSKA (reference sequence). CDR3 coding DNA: TGCAGTGCTAGTCCAGGGGGCGTCAGCAATCAGCCCCAGCATTTT. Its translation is CSASPGGVSNQPQHF.

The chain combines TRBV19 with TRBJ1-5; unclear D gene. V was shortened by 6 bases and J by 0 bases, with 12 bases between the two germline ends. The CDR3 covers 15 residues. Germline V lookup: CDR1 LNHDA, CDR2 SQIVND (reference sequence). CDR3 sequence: CASSDTVSSNQPQHF. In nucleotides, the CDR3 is TGTGCCAGTAGCGACACAGTCTCTAGCAATCAGCCCCAGCATTTT.

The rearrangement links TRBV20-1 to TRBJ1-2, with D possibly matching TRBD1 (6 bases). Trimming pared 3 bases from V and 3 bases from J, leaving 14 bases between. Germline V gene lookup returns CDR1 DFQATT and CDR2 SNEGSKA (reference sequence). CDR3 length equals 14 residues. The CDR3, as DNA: TGCAGTGCTAGTAAACAGGGTTACGACTATGGCTACACCTTC. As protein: CSASKQGYDYGYTF.

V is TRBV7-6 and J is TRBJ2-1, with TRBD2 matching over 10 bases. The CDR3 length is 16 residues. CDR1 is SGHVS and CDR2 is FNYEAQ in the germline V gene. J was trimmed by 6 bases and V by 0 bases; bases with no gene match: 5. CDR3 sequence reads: CASSLAAGGPFNEQFF. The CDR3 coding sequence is TGTGCCAGCAGCTTAGCAGCGGGGGGGCCTTTCAATGAGCAGTTCTTC.

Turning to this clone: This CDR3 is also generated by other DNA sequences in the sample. CDR3 sequence: CASSLGTGNTEAFF. The CDR3, as DNA: TGTGCCAGCAGCCTAGGGACAGGGAACACTGAAGCTTTCTTT. V is TRBV7-8 and J is TRBJ1-1, with 8 bases matching TRBD1. CDR3 length: 14 residues. Unmatched junction bases numbered 3, after V lost 5 bases and J lost 1 base. From germline, CDR1 is SGHVS and CDR2 FQNEAQ.

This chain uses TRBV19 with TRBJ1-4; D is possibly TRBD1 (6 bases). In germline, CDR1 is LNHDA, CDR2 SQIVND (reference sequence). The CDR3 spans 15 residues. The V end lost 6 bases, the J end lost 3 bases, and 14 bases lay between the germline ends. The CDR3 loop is CASRTTGNPNEKLFF. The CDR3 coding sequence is TGTGCCAGTAGAACTACAGGGAACCCTAATGAAAAACTGTTTTTT. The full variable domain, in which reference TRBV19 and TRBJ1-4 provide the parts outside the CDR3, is DGGITQSPKYLFRKEGQNVTLSCEQNLNHDAMYWYRQDPGQGLRLIYYSQIVNDFQKGDIAEGYSVSREKKESFPLTVTSAQKNPTAFYLCASRTTGNPNEKLFFGSGTQLSVL.

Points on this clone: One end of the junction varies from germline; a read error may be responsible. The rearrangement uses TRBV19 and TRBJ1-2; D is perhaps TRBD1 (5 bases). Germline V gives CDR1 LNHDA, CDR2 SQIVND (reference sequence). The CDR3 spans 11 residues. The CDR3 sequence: CATSTAYRYTF. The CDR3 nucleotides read TGTGCCACCTCGACAGCCTATCGCTACACCTTC.

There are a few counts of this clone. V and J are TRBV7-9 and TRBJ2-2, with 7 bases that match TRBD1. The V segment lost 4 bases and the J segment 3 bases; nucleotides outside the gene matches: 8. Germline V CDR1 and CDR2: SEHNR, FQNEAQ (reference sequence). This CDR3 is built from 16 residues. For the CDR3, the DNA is TGTGCCAGCAGCTCCGACAGGGCAGGGGACACCGGGGAGCTGTTTTTT. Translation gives CASSSDRAGDTGELFF.